This is a list of T cell receptor beta chains from one sample in a study of shared clonotypes between healthy human individuals. Profiling relied on immunoSEQ multiplex PCR, and the TCRdb table lists in-frame clones only, not all of them. The data contain fewer than 3 million clones, 85% to 95% of them singletons. Sequencing was performed on naive CD4+ T cells from PBMCs. These receptors were taken from a man between 18 and 35 years old in good health. Some clones in this sample may be carry-over from other donors' samples. CDR3s include the opening cysteine and the closing phenylalanine or tryptophan. A D gene is named only where the DNA matches it firmly. Clone size is given for some rows only: seen once, a few or many times, or a class if the clone is expanded.

NA,TRBV5-4,TRBJ1-4,NA,CASSSVGGNEKLFF,TGTGCCAGCAGCTCGGTAGGGGGGAACGAAAAACTGTTTTTT
NA,TRBV5-6,TRBJ1-4,NA,CASSLGRATNEKLFF,TGTGCCAGCAGCTTGGGAAGGGCAACTAATGAAAAACTGTTTTTT
NA,TRBV28,TRBJ2-1,once,CASRGPRYNEQFF,TGTGCCAGCAGGGGACCCCGATACAATGAGCAGTTCTTC
NA,TRBV29-1,TRBJ2-7,once,CSVGGRASYEQYF,TGCAGCGTTGGGGGTAGGGCATCCTACGAGCAGTACTTC
NA,TRBV28,TRBJ1-5,NA,CASLISLGQGSNQPQHF,TGTGCCAGCTTAATCTCCCTCGGGCAGGGTAGCAATCAGCCCCAGCATTTT
NA,TRBV6-5,TRBJ2-3,NA,CASSYSLQGAADTQYF,TGTGCCAGCAGTTACTCGCTTCAGGGTGCAGCAGATACGCAGTATTTT
TRBD1,TRBV19,TRBJ1-1,NA,CASRTPTGRSSTEAFF,TGTGCCAGTAGGACCCCGACAGGGAGAAGTAGCACTGAAGCTTTCTTT
TRBD1,TRBV11-3,TRBJ1-2,NA,CASSLDPGGIGYTF,TGTGCCAGCAGCTTAGACCCAGGGGGCATCGGCTACACCTTC
NA,TRBV29-1,TRBJ1-5,NA,CSVAGGFNQPQHF,TGCAGCGTTGCCGGGGGGTTCAATCAGCCCCAGCATTTT
TRBD2,TRBV7-9,TRBJ2-1,NA,CASSLAGGRINNEQFF,TGTGCCAGCAGCTTAGCGGGCGGGAGGATCAACAATGAGCAGTTCTTC
NA,TRBV10-3,TRBJ1-4,NA,CAISESYRDEKLFF,TGTGCCATCAGTGAGTCGTACCGGGACGAAAAACTGTTTTTT
TRBD2,TRBV11-2,TRBJ2-4,NA,CASSSSGDGRSKNIQYF,TGTGCCAGCAGCTCGTCGGGGGACGGGAGGAGCAAAAACATTCAGTACTTC
NA,TRBV27,TRBJ1-1,NA,CASSLSGGLAPLNTEAFF,TGTGCCAGCAGTTTATCTGGGGGGTTAGCCCCGCTGAACACTGAAGCTTTCTTT
TRBD1,TRBV7-9,TRBJ2-7,NA,CASSLRQGFDEQYF,TGTGCCAGCAGCTTAAGACAGGGTTTCGACGAGCAGTACTTC
TRBD2,TRBV6-5,TRBJ2-3,NA,CASSYWEGTDTQYF,TGTGCCAGCAGTTACTGGGAGGGTACAGATACGCAGTATTTT
TRBD2,TRBV18,TRBJ2-2,few,CASSPGLAGTTGELFF,TGTGCCAGCTCACCCGGACTAGCGGGGACCACCGGGGAGCTGTTTTTT
TRBD2,TRBV28,TRBJ2-7,NA,CASSALGPAGGNEQYF,TGTGCCAGCAGTGCCCTCGGGCCAGCGGGAGGCAACGAGCAGTACTTC
TRBD2,TRBV7-9,TRBJ2-1,NA,CASSKPSGTSGNEQFF,TGTGCCAGCAGCAAACCCTCCGGGACTAGCGGGAATGAGCAGTTCTTC
NA,TRBV28,TRBJ1-2,NA,CASSLSLGGNYGYTF,TGTGCCAGCAGTTTATCTCTGGGCGGCAACTATGGCTACACCTTC
TRBD1,TRBV7-9,TRBJ2-1,once,CASSSPGQWNNEQFF,TGTGCCAGCAGCTCCCCGGGACAGTGGAACAATGAGCAGTTCTTC
NA,TRBV27,TRBJ1-2,NA,CASSLGQGIYGYTF,TGTGCCAGCAGTTTGGGGCAGGGGATCTATGGCTACACCTTC
NA,TRBV14,TRBJ2-1,NA,CASSQEIGRLYNEQFF,TGTGCCAGCAGCCAAGAGATAGGGAGACTGTACAATGAGCAGTTCTTC
NA,TRBV28,TRBJ1-1,NA,CASSFSAGPSTEAFF,TGTGCCAGCAGTTTTTCCGCAGGGCCTAGCACTGAAGCTTTCTTT
TRBD1,TRBV2,TRBJ1-5,NA,CASSSPTGRNQPQHF,TGTGCCAGCAGTTCCCCGACAGGGCGCAATCAGCCCCAGCATTTT
NA,TRBV27,TRBJ1-1,NA,CASSYRTITNTEAFF,TGTGCCAGCAGCTACCGGACAATCACGAACACTGAAGCTTTCTTT
TRBD2,TRBV4-3,TRBJ2-3,NA,CASSQELAGGDTQYF,TGCGCCAGCAGCCAAGAGCTAGCGGGAGGAGATACGCAGTATTTT
NA,TRBV5-8,TRBJ1-5,once,CASSLAQGAGNQPQHF,TGTGCCAGCAGCTTGGCCCAAGGGGCCGGCAATCAGCCCCAGCATTTT
NA,TRBV28,TRBJ1-1,few,CASIYRYGGMNTEAFF,TGTGCCAGCATTTACCGGTACGGGGGCATGAACACTGAAGCTTTCTTT
NA,TRBV9,TRBJ2-3,NA,CASSVAGGGPTDTQYF,TGTGCCAGCAGCGTAGCCGGCGGAGGGCCCACAGATACGCAGTATTTT
NA,TRBV30,TRBJ1-1,NA,CASTGGLRMNTEAFF,TGTGCCTCAACCGGGGGGCTAAGGATGAACACTGAAGCTTTCTTT
TRBD2,TRBV19,TRBJ2-5,NA,CASSMRLAEETQYF,TGTGCCAGTAGTATGCGACTAGCCGAAGAGACCCAGTACTTC
NA,TRBV7-9,TRBJ2-1,NA,CASSLEYGEQFF,TGTGCCAGCAGCTTAGAATACGGTGAGCAGTTCTTC
NA,TRBV5-4,TRBJ2-2,NA,CASSRRQVNTGELFF,TGTGCCAGCAGCAGGCGACAGGTCAACACCGGGGAGCTGTTTTTT
NA,TRBV7-9,TRBJ1-5,NA,CASSLELDAPQHF,TGTGCCAGCAGCTTAGAACTCGATGCGCCCCAGCATTTT
NA,TRBV4-3,TRBJ2-7,NA,CASSLARAGAYEQYF,TGCGCCAGCAGCCTCGCACGGGCAGGGGCCTACGAGCAGTACTTC
NA,TRBV20-1,TRBJ1-2,NA,CSATTYGYTF,TGCAGTGCTACAACTTATGGCTACACCTTC
NA,TRBV28,TRBJ1-1,NA,CASSLLAGGNTEAFF,TGTGCCAGCAGTCTCTTAGCCGGGGGGAACACTGAAGCTTTCTTT
NA,TRBV18,TRBJ2-7,NA,CASSPSSYEQYF,TGTGCCAGCTCACCATCCTCCTACGAGCAGTACTTC
NA,TRBV2,TRBJ2-6,NA,CASSDTGANVLTF,TGTGCCAGCAGCGACACCGGGGCCAACGTCCTGACTTTC
TRBD2,TRBV7-9,TRBJ2-1,NA,CASSSGLAGGFHEQFF,TGTGCCAGCAGCTCCGGATTAGCGGGAGGCTTCCATGAGCAGTTCTTC
NA,TRBV6-5,TRBJ2-7,NA,CASSYTKGSSYEQYF,TGTGCCAGCAGTTACACCAAGGGTAGTAGCTACGAGCAGTACTTC
NA,TRBV14,TRBJ2-2,NA,CASSHRQMNTGELFF,TGTGCCAGCAGCCACAGGCAGATGAACACCGGGGAGCTGTTTTTT
TRBD1,TRBV27,TRBJ2-1,NA,CASSPGTGGSYNEQFF,TGTGCCAGCAGTCCAGGGACAGGGGGTTCCTACAATGAGCAGTTCTTC
NA,TRBV6-6,TRBJ2-1,NA,CASMERVGSYEQFF,TGTGCCAGCATGGAGCGGGTTGGGTCGTATGAGCAGTTCTTC
TRBD1,TRBV6-5,TRBJ1-3,NA,CASSYTRQGSGNTIYF,TGTGCCAGCAGTTACACCCGACAGGGCTCTGGAAACACCATATATTTT
NA,TRBV5-1,TRBJ2-1,NA,CASSLVPAQNEQFF,TGCGCCAGCAGCTTGGTTCCAGCGCAGAATGAGCAGTTCTTC
NA,TRBV21-1,TRBJ2-2,NA,CASSRSKGQGLNTGELFF,TGTGCCAGCAGCAGAAGTAAGGGACAGGGCTTGAACACCGGGGAGCTGTTTTTT
NA,TRBV9,TRBJ2-2,few,CASSVSKRANTGELFF,TGTGCCAGCAGCGTATCAAAGCGGGCGAACACCGGGGAGCTGTTTTTT
NA,TRBV4-1,TRBJ1-1,NA,CASSQRAMNTEAFF,TGCGCCAGCAGCCAACGAGCCATGAACACTGAAGCTTTCTTT
NA,TRBV30,TRBJ1-4,few,CAWSGQPEKLFF,TGTGCCTGGAGTGGACAGCCAGAAAAACTGTTTTTT
NA,TRBV4-2,TRBJ2-5,NA,CASSQATRGRREETQYF,TGTGCCAGCAGCCAAGCGACCAGGGGAAGGCGGGAAGAGACCCAGTACTTC
NA,TRBV5-4,TRBJ2-1,once,CASSLQIGAYNEQFF,TGTGCCAGCAGCTTGCAGATCGGAGCCTACAATGAGCAGTTCTTC
TRBD2,TRBV7-3,TRBJ2-7,NA,CASSLGPGGSYEQYF,TGTGCCAGCAGCTTGGGGCCGGGAGGGAGTTACGAGCAGTACTTC
TRBD2,TRBV5-4,TRBJ2-5,NA,CASSWAGGETQYF,TGTGCCAGCAGCTGGGCGGGAGGGGAGACCCAGTACTTC